Listed below are T cell receptor beta chains from one sample, sequenced in a study of blood T cell repertoires in COVID-19. Sequencing was performed with immunoSEQ multiplex PCR; in TCRdb, only in-frame clones are kept and a portion is missing. The sample lists 110,000 or so clones, about nine tenths seen once, with 7.5% to 9% in the top ten. What was sequenced was peripheral blood. Receptor source: a man aged 65 to 79 who had recovered from COVID-19. The CDR3 runs from the conserved cysteine through the conserved F or W. Each record gives: CDR3 protein, CDR3 DNA, V gene, clone size, J gene, D gene. The D gene is left open where the match is weak. Not all rows give a size; the values are once, few, many and, for expanded clones, a class.

CASSPGRGRTEAFF	TGTGCCAGCAGTCCGGGCAGGGGTCGAACTGAAGCTTTCTTT	TRBV6-6	.	TRBJ1-1	.
CATSSPLSSYNEQFF	TGTGCCACCAGCAGTCCCCTAAGCTCCTACAATGAGCAGTTCTTC	TRBV15	.	TRBJ2-1	.
CASSLMGQGVYEQYF	TGTGCCAGCAGCTTGATGGGACAGGGAGTCTACGAGCAGTACTTC	TRBV5-6	.	TRBJ2-7	TRBD1
CAIPSSGDPTYEQYF	TGTGCCATACCAAGTAGCGGGGACCCAACCTACGAGCAGTACTTC	TRBV6-5	.	TRBJ2-7	TRBD2
CASSTTGTGVNTEAFF	TGTGCCAGCTCAACGACGGGGACAGGGGTGAACACTGAAGCTTTCTTT	TRBV28	.	TRBJ1-1	TRBD1
CASSFGVEQFF	TGTGCCAGCTCATTCGGGGTTGAGCAGTTCTTC	TRBV18	.	TRBJ2-1	.
CASSQSGGTYNEQFF	TGCGCCAGCAGTCAAAGCGGGGGAACCTACAATGAGCAGTTCTTC	TRBV5-1	.	TRBJ2-1	TRBD2
CASSQDSRGTDTQYF	TGCGCCAGCAGCCAAGATTCCAGGGGCACAGATACGCAGTATTTT	TRBV4-1	once	TRBJ2-3	.
CASSQAGGGSGRHEQFF	TGTGCCAGCAGCCAAGCGGGAGGTGGTAGCGGGAGACATGAGCAGTTCTTC	TRBV3-1/TRBV3-2	.	TRBJ2-1	TRBD2
CASSYPRADHNSPLHF	TGTGCCAGCAGTTACCCGCGGGCGGACCATAATTCACCCCTCCACTTT	TRBV6-5	.	TRBJ1-6	.
CASRHPGQGHLIGEKLFF	TGTGCCAGCAGACATCCGGGACAGGGACACTTAATTGGTGAAAAACTGTTTTTT	TRBV27	.	TRBJ1-4	TRBD1
CASSLVVAGPSVTQYF	TGTGCCAGCAGCTTAGTAGTGGCGGGACCCAGCGTGACCCAGTACTTC	TRBV11-2	.	TRBJ2-5	.
CAWSEMGLGTDTQYF	TGTGCCTGGAGTGAAATGGGACTTGGCACAGATACGCAGTATTTT	TRBV30	.	TRBJ2-3	.
CSASRVYEQYF	TGCAGTGCTTCCCGGGTTTACGAGCAGTACTTC	TRBV20-1	.	TRBJ2-7	.
CASSYRGGTNEKLFF	TGTGCCAGCAGTTACCGCGGCGGAACTAATGAAAAACTGTTTTTT	TRBV6-5	.	TRBJ1-4	.
CASSLGLGPEEQYF	TGTGCCAGCAGCTTGGGACTAGGGCCGGAGGAGCAGTACTTC	TRBV7-9	.	TRBJ2-7	TRBD2
CASGLVSAGNSYNEQFF	TGTGCTAGTGGTTTGGTATCGGCAGGGAACTCCTACAATGAGCAGTTCTTC	TRBV12-5	.	TRBJ2-1	.
CASSASRSGYEQYF	TGTGCCAGTAGTGCTAGTCGGTCGGGCTACGAGCAGTACTTC	TRBV19	.	TRBJ2-7	.
CASSYWGKETQYF	TGTGCCAGCAGTTACTGGGGCAAGGAGACCCAGTACTTC	TRBV6-2/TRBV6-3	.	TRBJ2-5	.
CASSQGPSGSGSYEQYF	TGTGCCAGCAGCCAAGGTCCGAGCGGGAGTGGATCCTACGAGCAGTACTTC	TRBV3-1/TRBV3-2	.	TRBJ2-7	TRBD2
CASSLPPSTGSSNQPQHF	TGTGCCAGCAGCTTACCCCCCTCGACAGGGTCATCGAATCAGCCCCAGCATTTT	TRBV7-7	.	TRBJ1-5	TRBD1
CASSLDLTRTVGGYTF	TGTGCCAGCAGCTTAGATCTAACCCGGACAGTGGGTGGCTACACCTTC	TRBV11-2	.	TRBJ1-2	.
CASSQVRRGVNQPQHF	TGTGCCAGCAGCCAAGTGCGCAGGGGTGTCAATCAGCCCCAGCATTTT	TRBV4-2	.	TRBJ1-5	.
CASSAPPGTAYGYTF	TGTGCCAGCAGTGCGCCCCCCGGGACAGCTTATGGCTACACCTTC	TRBV25-1	once	TRBJ1-2	TRBD1
CASSLASRGGYTF	TGCGCCAGCAGCTTGGCATCCAGGGGGGGCTACACCTTC	TRBV5-1	.	TRBJ1-2	TRBD1
CASSLAGAANYGYTF	TGTGCCAGCAGCTTAGCGGGGGCGGCTAACTATGGCTACACCTTC	TRBV7-8	.	TRBJ1-2	.
CASSLRVRNTIYF	TGTGCCAGCAGTTTACGGGTAAGAAACACCATATATTTT	TRBV27	.	TRBJ1-3	.
CASSLSRDTYEQYF	TGTGCCAGCAGTTTATCCCGGGACACCTACGAGCAGTACTTC	TRBV27	.	TRBJ2-7	.
CASSEARDSYNSPLHF	TGTGCCAGCAGTGAAGCACGGGACTCCTATAATTCACCCCTCCACTTT	TRBV6-1	medium-sized	TRBJ1-6	.
CASSLDTQKPEAFF	TGTGCCAGCAGCTTAGATACCCAAAAGCCTGAAGCTTTCTTT	TRBV7-9	.	TRBJ1-1	.
CASSLGYRGLANYGYTF	TGTGCCAGCAGCTTGGGGTATCGGGGGTTAGCTAACTATGGCTACACCTTC	TRBV11-3	.	TRBJ1-2	.
CASSVQGANYGYTF	TGTGCCAGCAGCGTACAGGGGGCAAACTATGGCTACACCTTC	TRBV9	.	TRBJ1-2	TRBD1
CASSDRQGHYEQYF	TGTGCCAGCAGTGATCGGCAGGGGCACTACGAGCAGTACTTC	TRBV6-1	.	TRBJ2-7	.
CATSPTWDRGLAKNIQYF	TGTGCCACCAGCCCGACCTGGGACAGGGGGCTAGCCAAAAACATTCAGTACTTC	TRBV15	.	TRBJ2-4	TRBD1
CASLGAYTEAFF	TGTGCCAGCCTAGGGGCCTACACTGAAGCTTTCTTT	TRBV27	.	TRBJ1-1	.
CASSDRGREEKLFF	TGTGCCAGCAGCGACAGGGGGCGAGAGGAAAAACTGTTTTTT	TRBV7-9	.	TRBJ1-4	TRBD1
CASSPPSGGGEQYF	TGCGCCAGCAGCCCACCTTCGGGAGGGGGGGAGCAGTACTTC	TRBV4-1	.	TRBJ2-7	TRBD2